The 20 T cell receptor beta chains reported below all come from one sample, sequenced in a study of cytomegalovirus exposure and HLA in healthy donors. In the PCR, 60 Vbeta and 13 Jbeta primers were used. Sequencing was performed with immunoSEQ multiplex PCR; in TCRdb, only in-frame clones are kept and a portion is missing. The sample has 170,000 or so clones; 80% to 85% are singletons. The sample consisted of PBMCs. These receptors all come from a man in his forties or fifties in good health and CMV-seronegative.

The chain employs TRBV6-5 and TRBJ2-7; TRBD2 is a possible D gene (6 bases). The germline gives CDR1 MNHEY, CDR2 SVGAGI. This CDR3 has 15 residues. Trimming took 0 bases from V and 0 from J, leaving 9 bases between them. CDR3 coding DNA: TGTGCCAGCAGTTACTCTCGGGGGACCTCCTACGAGCAGTACTTC. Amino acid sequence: CASSYSRGTSYEQYF.

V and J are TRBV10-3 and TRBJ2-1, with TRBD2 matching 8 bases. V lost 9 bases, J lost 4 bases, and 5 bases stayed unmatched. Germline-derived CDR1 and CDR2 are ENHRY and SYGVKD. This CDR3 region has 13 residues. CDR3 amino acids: CAMAGGGYNEQFF. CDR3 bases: TGTGCCATGGCTGGCGGGGGGTACAATGAGCAGTTCTTC.

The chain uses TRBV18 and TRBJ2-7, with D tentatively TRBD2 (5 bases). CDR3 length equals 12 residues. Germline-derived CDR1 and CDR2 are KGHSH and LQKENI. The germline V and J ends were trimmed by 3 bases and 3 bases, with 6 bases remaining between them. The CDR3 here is CASSPGGYEQYF. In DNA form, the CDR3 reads TGTGCCAGCTCACCCGGAGGCTACGAGCAGTACTTC. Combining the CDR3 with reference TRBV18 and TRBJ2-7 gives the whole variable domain NAGVMQNPRHLVRRRGQEARLRCSPMKGHSHVYWYRQLPEEGLKFMVYLQKENIIDESGMPKERFSAEFPKEGPSILRIQQVVRGDSAAYFCASSPGGYEQYFGPGTRLTVT.

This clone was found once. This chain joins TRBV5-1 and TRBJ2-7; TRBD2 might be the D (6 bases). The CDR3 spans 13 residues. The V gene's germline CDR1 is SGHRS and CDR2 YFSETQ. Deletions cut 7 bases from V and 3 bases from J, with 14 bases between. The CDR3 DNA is TGCGCCAGCTATCGGCAGGGAGGCTACGAGCAGTACTTC. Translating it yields CASYRQGGYEQYF.

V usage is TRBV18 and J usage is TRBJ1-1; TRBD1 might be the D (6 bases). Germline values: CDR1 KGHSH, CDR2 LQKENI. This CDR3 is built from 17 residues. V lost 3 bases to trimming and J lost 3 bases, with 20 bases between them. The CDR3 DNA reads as TGTGCCAGCTCACCCTGGCGAGGGGGAATCAAGGACACTGAAGCTTTCTTT. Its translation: CASSPWRGGIKDTEAFF.

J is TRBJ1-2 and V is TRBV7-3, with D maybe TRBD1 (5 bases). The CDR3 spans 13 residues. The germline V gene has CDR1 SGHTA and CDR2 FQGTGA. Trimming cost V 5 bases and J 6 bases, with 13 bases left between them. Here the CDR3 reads CASSPGGSDGYTF. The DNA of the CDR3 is TGTGCCAGCAGCCCGGGGGGGAGTGATGGCTACACCTTC. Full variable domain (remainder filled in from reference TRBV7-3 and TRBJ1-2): GAGVSQTPSNKVTEKGKYVELRCDPISGHTALYWYRQSLGQGPEFLIYFQGTGAADDSGLPNDRFFAVRPEGSVSTLKIQRTERGDSAVYLCASSPGGSDGYTFGSGTRLTVV.

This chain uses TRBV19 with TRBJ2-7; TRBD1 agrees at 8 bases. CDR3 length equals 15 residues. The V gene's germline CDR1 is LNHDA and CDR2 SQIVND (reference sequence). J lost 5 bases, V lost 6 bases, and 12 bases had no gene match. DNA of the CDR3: TGTGCCAGTAGCCCCCAGGGGGCACCCGTCAACGAGCAGTACTTC. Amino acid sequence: CASSPQGAPVNEQYF.

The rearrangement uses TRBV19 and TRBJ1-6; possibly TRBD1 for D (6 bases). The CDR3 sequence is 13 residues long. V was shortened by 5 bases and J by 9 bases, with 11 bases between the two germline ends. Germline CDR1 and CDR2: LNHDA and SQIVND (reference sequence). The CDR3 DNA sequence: TGTGCCAGTAGTCAAGGGGGTGGTTCACCCCTCCACTTT. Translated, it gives CASSQGGGSPLHF.

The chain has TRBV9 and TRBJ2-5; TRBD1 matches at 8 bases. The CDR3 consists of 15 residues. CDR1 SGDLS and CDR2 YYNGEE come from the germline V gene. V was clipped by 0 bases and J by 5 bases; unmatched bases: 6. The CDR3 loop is CASSVEAGGSETQYF. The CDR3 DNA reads TGTGCCAGCAGCGTAGAGGCAGGGGGCTCTGAGACCCAGTACTTC.

CDR3 nucleotide sequence: TGTGCCAGCAGCACCTCAGGGGGCTATCAGCCCCAGCATTTT. Translation gives CASSTSGGYQPQHF. The J gene is TRBJ1-5, the V gene TRBV6-1; TRBD1 agrees at 8 bases. From germline, CDR1 is MNHNS and CDR2 SASEGT. CDR3 length equals 14 residues. The V segment lost 6 bases and the J segment 5 bases; nucleotides outside the gene matches: 6.

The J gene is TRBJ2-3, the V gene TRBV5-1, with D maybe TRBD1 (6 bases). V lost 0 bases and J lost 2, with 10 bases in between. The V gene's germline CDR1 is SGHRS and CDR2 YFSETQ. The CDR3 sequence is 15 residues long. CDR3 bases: TGCGCCAGCAGCTTGGGACAGGCGAACACAGATACGCAGTATTTT. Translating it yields CASSLGQANTDTQYF.

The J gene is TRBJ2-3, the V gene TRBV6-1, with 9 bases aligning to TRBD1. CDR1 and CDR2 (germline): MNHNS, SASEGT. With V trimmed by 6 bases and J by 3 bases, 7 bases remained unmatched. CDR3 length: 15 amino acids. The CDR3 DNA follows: TGTGCCAGCAGGGGGGACAGGGTAGAGACAGATACGCAGTATTTT. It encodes CASRGDRVETDTQYF.

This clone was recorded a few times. CDR3 loop: CASSPTANYGYTF. The CDR3 DNA follows: TGTGCCAGCAGCCCTACAGCTAACTATGGCTACACCTTC. The chain uses TRBV6-5 and TRBJ1-2; D is unclear. CDR1 MNHEY and CDR2 SVGAGI come from the germline V gene. The V and J ends lost 6 bases and 0 bases respectively, with 8 bases between them. There are 13 residues in the CDR3.

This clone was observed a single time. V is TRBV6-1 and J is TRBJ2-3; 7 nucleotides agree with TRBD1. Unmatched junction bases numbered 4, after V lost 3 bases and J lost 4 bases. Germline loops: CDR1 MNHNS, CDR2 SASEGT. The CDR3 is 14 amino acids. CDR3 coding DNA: TGTGCCAGCAGTGACAGGGGGTTTTCAGATACGCAGTATTTT. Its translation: CASSDRGFSDTQYF.

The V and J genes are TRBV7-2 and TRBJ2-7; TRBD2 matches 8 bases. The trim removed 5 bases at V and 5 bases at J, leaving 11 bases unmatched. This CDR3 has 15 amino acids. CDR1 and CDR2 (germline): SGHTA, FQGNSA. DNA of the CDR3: TGTGCCAGCAGCCCCGTTGACGGGAGGGCCAACGAGCAGTACTTC. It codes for CASSPVDGRANEQYF.

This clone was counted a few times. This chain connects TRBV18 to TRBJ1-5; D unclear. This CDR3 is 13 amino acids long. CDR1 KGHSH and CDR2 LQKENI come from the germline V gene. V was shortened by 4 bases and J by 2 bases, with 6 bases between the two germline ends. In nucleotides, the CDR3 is TGTGCCAGCTCACGGACTGGCAATCAGCCCCAGCATTTT. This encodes CASSRTGNQPQHF.

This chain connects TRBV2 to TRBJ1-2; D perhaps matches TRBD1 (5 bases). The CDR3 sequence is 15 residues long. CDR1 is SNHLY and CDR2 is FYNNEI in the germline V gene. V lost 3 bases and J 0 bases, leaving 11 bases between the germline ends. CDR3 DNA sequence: TGTGCCAGCAGTGACGTGGGGCGTTCTAACTATGGCTACACCTTC. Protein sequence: CASSDVGRSNYGYTF.

The CDR3 loop reads CASSLRAGSYEKLFF. CDR3 sequence (DNA): TGCGCCAGCAGCTTGAGGGCAGGGTCTTATGAAAAACTGTTTTTT. The chain couples TRBV5-1 to TRBJ1-4, with D perhaps TRBD1 (5 bases). From germline, CDR1 is SGHRS and CDR2 YFSETQ. Trimming shortened V by 1 base and J by 6 bases, and 13 bases separated the two germline ends. The CDR3 runs to 15 residues.

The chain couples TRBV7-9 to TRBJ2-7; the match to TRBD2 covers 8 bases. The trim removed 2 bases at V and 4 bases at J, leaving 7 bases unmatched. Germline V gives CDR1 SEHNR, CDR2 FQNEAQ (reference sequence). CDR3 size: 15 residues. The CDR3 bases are TGTGCCAGCAGCTTACGGGTAGCGGGGCCTTACGAGCAGTACTTC. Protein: CASSLRVAGPYEQYF.

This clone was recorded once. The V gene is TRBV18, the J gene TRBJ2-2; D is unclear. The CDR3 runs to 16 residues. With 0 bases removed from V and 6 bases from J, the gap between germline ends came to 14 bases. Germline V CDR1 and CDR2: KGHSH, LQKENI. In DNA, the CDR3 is TGTGCCAGCTCACCACCTAGCACCAATTGGGCCGGGGAGCTGTTTTTT. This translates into CASSPPSTNWAGELFF.